These 7 T cell receptor beta chains originate from one sample sequenced in a study of beta chain features in type 1 diabetes. cDNA synthesis used the whole RNA isolate, giving expressed TCRB sequences. Profiled with immunoSEQ multiplex PCR; TCRdb holds only in-frame clones, not every one. The repertoire includes roughly 310,000 clones, 9.5% to 12% of them detected once, and 0.015% sits in the top ten. The sample taken for sequencing was naive CD4+ T cells from blood. All receptors derive from a woman younger than 45 in good health.

The chain couples TRBV28 to TRBJ2-4; 9 bases are a match to TRBD1. The CDR3 runs 16 residues. Germline CDR1 reads MDHEN; CDR2 reads SYDVKM. V lost 4 bases, J lost 5 bases, and 9 bases stayed unmatched. Written as DNA, the CDR3 is TGTGCCAGCAGTTCAGTACCGGGACAGGGACAAAACATTCAGTACTTC. Translated, it gives CASSSVPGQGQNIQYF.

This clone has just a few counts. The chain has TRBV9 and TRBJ2-3, with D perhaps matching TRBD1 (6 bases). With 4 bases removed from V and 5 bases from J, the gap between germline ends came to 11 bases. There are 13 residues in the CDR3. The germline gives CDR1 SGDLS, CDR2 YYNGEE. The DNA for the CDR3 is TGTGCCAGCAGCAGGGGGACGGAAGATACGCAGTATTTT. The encoded protein is CASSRGTEDTQYF.

This clone was counted between two and nine times. The chain combines TRBV5-1 with TRBJ2-7, with D perhaps TRBD2 (6 bases). This CDR3 is built from 14 residues. Germline lookup yields CDR1 SGHRS and CDR2 YFSETQ. Trimming cost V 0 bases and J 4 bases, with 11 bases left between them. The CDR3 protein is CASSLGLGGYEQYF. CDR3 in DNA: TGCGCCAGCAGCTTGGGACTAGGAGGTTACGAGCAGTACTTC.

V and J are TRBV25-1 and TRBJ2-2; TRBD1 matches 8 bases. This CDR3 has 18 residues. With 1 base clipped from V and 1 base from J, the junction kept 8 bases outside the gene matches. Germline CDR1 and CDR2: MGHDK and SYGVNS. CDR3 loop: CASSELFGQGGNTGELFF. CDR3 in DNA: TGTGCCAGCAGTGAATTATTTGGACAGGGAGGGAACACCGGGGAGCTGTTTTTT.

This clone was seen only a few times. The V call is TRBV27, the J call TRBJ1-4; 7 positions agree with TRBD1. Unmatched junction bases numbered 11, after V lost 5 bases and J lost 8 bases. From germline, CDR1 is MNHEY and CDR2 SMNVEV (reference sequence). The CDR3 contains 15 residues. The CDR3 DNA reads TGTGCCAGCAGTCCGCAACAGGGGAGAGAGGAAAAACTGTTTTTT. Translated: CASSPQQGREEKLFF.

The sample holds a few counts of this clone. The rearrangement joins TRBV15 to TRBJ2-2, with a weak D call TRBD2 (5 bases). The CDR3 contains 13 residues. Germline CDR1 reads LNHNV; CDR2 reads YYDKDF (reference sequence). V was shortened by 3 bases and J by 7 bases, with 9 bases between the two germline ends. The CDR3 DNA sequence: TGTGCCACCAGCAGTTCTAGCCACGGGGAGCTGTTTTTT. It specifies CATSSSSHGELFF.

A few counts support this clone. V usage is TRBV29-1 and J usage is TRBJ2-7; tentative D call: TRBD1 (6 bases). V lost 6 bases and J 2 bases, leaving 11 bases between the germline ends. The CDR3 runs to 12 residues. CDR1 and CDR2 (germline): SQVTM, ANQGSEA. The CDR3 nucleotides read TGCAGCGTCCAACAGGGACCCTACGAGCAGTACTTC. Residues: CSVQQGPYEQYF.